One and the same sample provided the 10 T cell receptor beta chains below, sequenced in a study of OX40 agonist ivuxolimab in advanced cancers. The data were produced by immunoSEQ multiplex PCR, yet TCRdb's version contains in-frame clones alone and is incomplete. The table records nearly 85,000 clones, 70% to 90% of them present only once. Sequenced material: CD4+ or CD8+ T cells sorted from blood, taken in a trial of the OX40 agonist ivuxolimab. These receptors all stem from an adult with an advanced solid tumor such as melanoma, head and neck, liver or kidney cancer.

This rearrangement joins TRBV9 to TRBJ2-3; D gene uncertain. Germline lookup yields CDR1 SGDLS and CDR2 YYNGEE. V was cut by 3 bases and J by 1 base, with 15 bases left in between. This CDR3 has 16 amino acids. The CDR3 nucleotides are TGTGCCAGCAGCGGCTATCCCGGGTCAGGCACAGATACGCAGTATTTT. Protein: CASSGYPGSGTDTQYF.

The V call is TRBV5-1, the J call TRBJ1-4; D may be TRBD1 (5 bases). This CDR3 is built from 17 residues. Looked up from germline, CDR1 is SGHRS and CDR2 is YFSETQ. Trimming cost V 4 bases and J 8 bases, with 24 bases left between them. CDR3 sequence: CASSPSGSQGSGEKLFF. CDR3 DNA sequence: TGCGCCAGCAGCCCCTCGGGATCCCAGGGAAGTGGAGAAAAACTGTTTTTT.

The rearrangement joins TRBV19 to TRBJ2-1; 8 nucleotides agree with TRBD2. The germline V gene encodes CDR1 LNHDA and CDR2 SQIVND (reference sequence). V dropped 4 bases and J dropped 6; count of bases not matched to a gene: 5. This CDR3 contains 14 residues. CDR3 sequence: CASSTTGTSNEQFF. CDR3 DNA sequence: TGTGCCAGTAGTACTACCGGGACTAGCAATGAGCAGTTCTTC. Full variable domain (outside the CDR3, taken from reference TRBV19 and TRBJ2-1): DGGITQSPKYLFRKEGQNVTLSCEQNLNHDAMYWYRQDPGQGLRLIYYSQIVNDFQKGDIAEGYSVSREKKESFPLTVTSAQKNPTAFYLCASSTTGTSNEQFFGPGTRLTVL.

The rearrangement links TRBV5-4 to TRBJ2-2; 12 bases line up with TRBD2. CDR3 size: 18 residues. Germline V gene data show CDR1 as SGHNT and CDR2 as YYREEE (reference sequence). The junction had 8 bases not matched to a gene; V was cut back by 1 base and J by 4 bases. The CDR3 spells CASSLPSGGASVTGELFF. CDR3 sequence (DNA): TGTGCCAGCAGCTTGCCTAGCGGGGGGGCGTCGGTCACCGGGGAGCTGTTTTTT.

The chain combines TRBV4-3 with TRBJ1-4; D gene unclear. There are 16 residues in the CDR3. The V end was cut by 3 bases, the J end by 0 bases, with 11 bases between. Germline V gives CDR1 LGHNA, CDR2 YSLEER. The CDR3 DNA sequence: TGCGCCAGCAGCCAGTCAGCCGTAGCAACTAATGAAAAACTGTTTTTT. Its protein is CASSQSAVATNEKLFF.

The chain combines TRBV6-1 with TRBJ2-1; 10 bases align to TRBD1. This CDR3 region has 16 residues. Germline V gene sequence: CDR1 MNHNS, CDR2 SASEGT. The junction had 4 bases not matched to a gene; V was cut back by 1 base and J by 4 bases. In DNA, the CDR3 is TGTGCCAGCAGTGAAGGGACAGGGGGTCGTTACAATGAGCAGTTCTTC. This codes for CASSEGTGGRYNEQFF.

The rearrangement uses TRBV5-8 and TRBJ1-2; 8 bases agree with TRBD1. The CDR3 spans 14 residues. Looked up from germline, CDR1 is SGHTS and CDR2 is YDEGEE. The ends lost 4 bases at V and 2 bases at J; junction bases unmatched: 4. The CDR3 nucleotides are TGTGCCAGCAGCCCCGGACAGGGAAACTATGGCTACACCTTC. Its protein is CASSPGQGNYGYTF.

The chain's CDR3 is CASSVRLAGGPDEQFF. CDR3 coding DNA: TGTGCCAGCAGCGTGCGTTTAGCGGGGGGGCCCGATGAGCAGTTCTTC. V is TRBV5-4 and J is TRBJ2-1; 11 positions agree with TRBD2. Germline V CDR1 and CDR2: SGHNT, YYREEE (reference sequence). The ends lost 4 bases at V and 8 bases at J; junction bases unmatched: 11. The CDR3 spans 16 residues.

The CDR3 here is CAWSVQEDQPQHF. As DNA, the CDR3 is TGTGCCTGGAGTGTACAAGAGGATCAGCCCCAGCATTTT. This sequence joins TRBV30 and TRBJ1-5; D ambiguous. Per the germline V gene, CDR1 is GTSNPN and CDR2 is SVGIG (reference sequence). Trimming took off 0 bases at V and 5 bases at J, with 8 bases between the two ends. This CDR3 comprises 13 residues.

The chain has TRBV27 and TRBJ1-5, with TRBD1 matching 10 bases. Germline assignment: CDR1 MNHEY and CDR2 SMNVEV (reference sequence). J lost 0 bases, V lost 4 bases, and 6 bases had no gene match. The CDR3 runs 17 residues. The CDR3 sequence is CASSSGQGTYSNQPQHF. DNA of the CDR3: TGTGCCAGCAGTTCGGGACAGGGGACTTATAGCAATCAGCCCCAGCATTTT.